The 28 T cell receptor beta chains presented below share a single source sample, sequenced in a study of spatial heterogeneity in lung cancer. These receptors have no known antigen. TCRdb processed the 5' RACE reads anew with MiXCR; each CDR3 protein has one entry. The sample has 9,500 or so distinct CDR3 sequences, under 8.5% seen once. Time point meaning: sample taken at primary tumor resection. The study, taken as a whole, reports: Mutation counts in tumors were tracked by counts of expanded intratumoral alpha and beta TCRs.

Source: lung tumor tissue, taken at surgery. The receptor source for this set is a male donor with early-stage non-small cell lung cancer.

Remarks on this clonotype: With a much larger clone just one base away, this may be a read error. The V gene is TRBV11-2, the J gene TRBJ2-5; D may be TRBD1 (6 bases). This CDR3 comprises 16 residues. The V gene's germline CDR1 is SGHAT and CDR2 FQNNGV. The CDR3 reads CANSLGFTGSTKTQYF. The CDR3 nucleotides are TGTGCCAACAGCTTAGGGTTCACAGGGTCGACAAAGACCCAGTACTTC.

This clonotype was seen at least ten times. The chain uses TRBV5-5 and TRBJ2-5, with 7 bases that match TRBD1. Germline V gene data show CDR1 as SGHKS and CDR2 as YYEKEE (reference sequence). The CDR3 is made up of 15 amino acids. V was pared by 0 bases and J by 2 bases, with 4 bases of the junction left unmatched. CDR3 DNA: TGTGCCAGCAGCTTGGAAGGGGGCAGGCAAGAGACCCAGTACTTC. It codes for CASSLEGGRQETQYF.

This clonotype was counted ten times or more. V and J are TRBV29-1 and TRBJ2-5; 9 bases line up with TRBD2. Germline CDR1 is SQVTM and CDR2 is ANQGSEA. The CDR3 sequence is 14 residues long. V gave up 1 base and J gave up 3 bases; unmatched junction bases: 3. The CDR3, as DNA: TGCAGCGTTGAAGGTCCTAGCGGGGAAGAGACCCAGTACTTC. This encodes CSVEGPSGEETQYF.

This sequence joins TRBV20-1 and TRBJ2-3; TRBD2 matches 12 bases. The length of the CDR3 is 16 residues. V was pared by 1 base and J by 4 bases, with 6 bases of the junction left unmatched. Per germline, CDR1 DFQATT and CDR2 SNEGSKA (reference sequence). CDR3: CSARGLAGDPSDTQYF. DNA for the CDR3: TGCAGTGCTAGAGGACTAGCGGGGGATCCATCAGATACGCAGTATTTT.

This clonotype was observed a handful of times. The gene calls are TRBV5-4 and TRBJ2-4, with D perhaps TRBD1 or TRBD2 (5 bases each). CDR1 is SGHNT, CDR2 YYREEE, per germline (reference sequence). Trimming pared 2 bases from V and 8 bases from J, leaving 14 bases between. The CDR3 spans 14 residues. Here the CDR3 DNA reads TGTGCCAGCAGCTTTTCTTGGGGGAAGGACATTCAGTACTTC. It yields the protein CASSFSWGKDIQYF.

As regards this clonotype: A much larger clone lies a single base off, so this may be a read error. J is TRBJ2-3 and V is TRBV6-5; tentatively, D is TRBD2 (7 bases). The CDR3 is made up of 13 amino acids. Germline-derived CDR1 and CDR2 are MNHEY and SVGAGI. This chain's CDR3 is CASSYLGGDTQNF. The DNA of the CDR3 is TGTGCCAGCAGTTACTTAGGGGGGGATACGCAGAATTTT.

This clonotype was detected a few times. The chain recombines TRBV20-1 with TRBJ2-1; a possible D gene is TRBD1 (6 bases). Germline V CDR1 and CDR2: DFQATT, SNEGSKA (reference sequence). The V end lost 3 bases, the J end lost 5 bases, and 17 bases lay between the germline ends. CDR3 size: 15 residues. The CDR3 here is CSASFPTGRDNEQFF. CDR3 coding DNA: TGCAGTGCTAGTTTCCCTACAGGGCGCGACAATGAGCAGTTCTTC.

This clonotype showed up just a few times. The CDR3 reads CASSSDTGELFF. The CDR3 bases are TGTGCCAGCAGCTCTGACACCGGGGAGCTGTTTTTT. V is TRBV6-2 or TRBV6-3 and J is TRBJ2-2; D gene uncertain. Germline V gene data show CDR1 as MNHEY and CDR2 as SVGEGT. Trimming removed 6 bases at V and 3 bases at J, with 5 bases between. The CDR3 sequence is 12 residues long.

This clonotype qualifies as medium-sized. This chain connects TRBV2 to TRBJ1-4; TRBD1 aligns across 9 bases. J was trimmed by 4 bases and V by 0 bases; bases with no gene match: 0. This CDR3 contains 15 residues. Per the germline V gene, CDR1 is SNHLY and CDR2 is FYNNEI. The CDR3 here is CASSEAGQGNEKLFF. The DNA for the CDR3 is TGTGCCAGCAGTGAAGCGGGACAGGGTAATGAAAAACTGTTTTTT. Full variable domain (rest looked up from reference TRBV2 and TRBJ1-4): EPEVTQTPSHQVTQMGQEVILRCVPISNHLYFYWYRQILGQKVEFLVSFYNNEISEKSEIFDDQFSVERPDGSNFTLKIRSTKLEDSAMYFCASSEAGQGNEKLFFGSGTQLSVL.

The chain recombines TRBV7-2 with TRBJ1-5; D is ambiguous. The V gene lost 1 base and the J gene lost 7 bases, with 8 bases spanning the gap. This CDR3 spans 13 amino acids. Per the germline V gene, CDR1 is SGHTA and CDR2 is FQGNSA. Here the CDR3 reads CASSLGWMQPQHF. The CDR3 DNA reads TGTGCCAGCAGCTTAGGTTGGATGCAGCCCCAGCATTTT.

This clonotype was counted at least ten times. This chain joins TRBV3-1 and TRBJ2-3, with a possible D match to TRBD2 (6 bases). This CDR3 comprises 18 residues. The germline V gene encodes CDR1 LGHDT and CDR2 YNNKEL (reference sequence). Trimming shortened V by 4 bases and J by 0 bases, and 20 bases separated the two germline ends. The DNA of the CDR3 is TGTGCCAGCAGCCCTTACTTAGCTAGCGCCCGCAGCACAGATACGCAGTATTTT. This gives the protein CASSPYLASARSTDTQYF.

This clonotype was recorded many times. This chain links TRBV19 with TRBJ2-2; TRBD1 matches 7 bases. The CDR3 runs 16 residues. Germline values: CDR1 LNHDA, CDR2 SQIVND (reference sequence). With 6 bases clipped from V and 2 bases from J, the junction kept 9 bases outside the gene matches. CDR3 residues: CASRPLQGRNTGELFF. CDR3 bases: TGTGCCAGTAGGCCCCTACAGGGGCGAAACACCGGGGAGCTGTTTTTT.

The chain is built from TRBV5-1 and TRBJ1-1, with 10 bases fitting TRBD1. Trimming cost V 3 bases and J 4 bases; bases outside gene matches: 9. In germline, CDR1 is SGHRS, CDR2 YFSETQ. CDR3 size: 16 residues. In nucleotides, the CDR3 is TGCGCCAGCAGCTACTCCGGGACAGGGGAGGGCACTGAAGCTTTCTTT. Its translation is CASSYSGTGEGTEAFF. Full variable domain (rest looked up from reference TRBV5-1 and TRBJ1-1): KAGVTQTPRYLIKTRGQQVTLSCSPISGHRSVSWYQQTPGQGLQFLFEYFSETQRNKGNFPGRFSGRQFSNSRSEMNVSTLELGDSALYLCASSYSGTGEGTEAFFGQGTRLTVV.

This clonotype is judged medium-sized. V usage is TRBV3-1 and J usage is TRBJ1-1, with D unclear. This CDR3 contains 12 residues. The V gene's germline CDR1 is LGHDT and CDR2 YNNKEL (reference sequence). The V and J ends lost 4 bases and 7 bases respectively, with 10 bases between them. CDR3 nucleotide sequence: TGTGCCAGCAGCCGGGATCGCCTTGAAGCTTTCTTT. Translated, it gives CASSRDRLEAFF.

This clonotype is labeled medium-sized. J is TRBJ2-5 and V is TRBV5-6, with a possible D match to TRBD2 (6 bases). Germline CDR1 is SGHDT and CDR2 is YYEEEE. V lost 0 bases and J lost 4, with 10 bases in between. There are 14 residues in the CDR3. CDR3 in DNA: TGTGCCAGCAGCTTGGATCGGGGGAGAGAGACCCAGTACTTC. Translating it yields CASSLDRGRETQYF.

Ten or more counts support this clonotype. V gene TRBV6-2 or TRBV6-3 combines with J gene TRBJ1-1; no firm D call. CDR1 and CDR2 (germline): MNHEY, SVGEGT. The ends were cut back, 0 bases at V and 9 bases at J, with 8 bases in the middle. The length of the CDR3 is 12 residues. CDR3 protein: CASSYSVEKAFF. The CDR3 nucleotides are TGTGCCAGCAGTTACTCAGTAGAAAAAGCTTTCTTT.

This clonotype was counted at least ten times. This rearrangement joins TRBV7-8 to TRBJ2-7; perhaps TRBD1 as D (8 bases). Per germline, CDR1 SGHVS and CDR2 FQNEAQ. This CDR3 has 15 amino acids. The germline V and J ends were trimmed by 5 bases and 3 bases, with 17 bases remaining between them. In DNA form, the CDR3 reads TGTGCCAGCAGCCCAACCACAGGGGGGGTCTACGAGCAGTACTTC. It codes for CASSPTTGGVYEQYF.

This clonotype was recorded at least ten times. The J gene is TRBJ2-6, the V gene TRBV6-2 or TRBV6-3; D unclear. The CDR3 is 15 amino acids. Germline values: CDR1 MNHEY, CDR2 SVGEGT. Trimming removed 5 bases at V and 0 bases at J, with 8 bases between. CDR3 nucleotides: TGTGCCAGCAGTCCCCACGGCTCTGGGGCCAACGTCCTGACTTTC. This translates into CASSPHGSGANVLTF.

In its sample, this clonotype was seen a few times. The rearrangement links TRBV7-3 to TRBJ2-1; weak D call: TRBD1 (6 bases). The CDR3 consists of 13 residues. The V gene's germline CDR1 is SGHTA and CDR2 FQGTGA. The V end lost 3 bases, the J end lost 5 bases, and 8 bases lay between the germline ends. CDR3 DNA sequence: TGTGCCAGCAGCTTCAACAGGGACAATGAGCAGTTCTTC. It specifies CASSFNRDNEQFF. Full variable domain (missing parts from reference TRBV7-3 and TRBJ2-1): GAGVSQTPSNKVTEKGKYVELRCDPISGHTALYWYRQSLGQGPEFLIYFQGTGAADDSGLPNDRFFAVRPEGSVSTLKIQRTERGDSAVYLCASSFNRDNEQFFGPGTRLTVL.

In its sample, this clonotype was seen a few times. The J gene is TRBJ2-3, the V gene TRBV29-1, with a possible D match to TRBD1 (6 bases). Germline CDR1 SQVTM, CDR2 ANQGSEA. The CDR3 consists of 14 residues. Trimming stripped 0 bases from V and 3 bases from J, with 10 bases between. CDR3 region: CSVEEGTRTDTQYF. The CDR3 DNA reads as TGCAGCGTTGAAGAAGGGACAAGGACAGATACGCAGTATTTT.

J is TRBJ1-5 and V is TRBV20-1; possible D gene TRBD1, 5 bases. The germline CDR1 and CDR2 sequences are DFQATT and SNEGSKA (reference sequence). The CDR3 runs to 16 residues. V lost 5 bases and J lost 4, with 21 bases in between. CDR3 sequence reads: CSAAPDGARGNQPQHF. CDR3 DNA: TGCAGTGCTGCCCCTGACGGGGCTCGGGGGAATCAGCCCCAGCATTTT.

The CDR3, as DNA: TGCGCCAGCAGCTTGGCCATCGGGAGCTCCTACAATGAGCAGTTCTTC. Residues: CASSLAIGSSYNEQFF. The V and J genes are TRBV5-1 and TRBJ2-1, with D maybe TRBD2 (6 bases). Looked up from germline, CDR1 is SGHRS and CDR2 is YFSETQ. V was shortened by 0 bases and J by 0 bases, with 10 bases between the two germline ends. This CDR3 is 16 amino acids long.

This clonotype came up many times. The J gene is TRBJ2-1, the V gene TRBV2; D tentatively fits TRBD1 or TRBD2 (5 bases each). This CDR3 spans 15 amino acids. Between the trimmed V and J ends, which lost 4 bases and 7 bases, there was a span of 17 bases. Germline assignment: CDR1 SNHLY and CDR2 FYNNEI. Written as DNA, the CDR3 is TGTGCCAGCAGTGGGGGACCCGAGCCGGGGAATGAGCAGTTCTTC. Amino acids: CASSGGPEPGNEQFF.

By sample fraction, this clonotype is medium-sized. The chain links TRBV12-3 or TRBV12-4 to TRBJ2-3; 8 bases are a match to TRBD2. V lost 3 bases, J lost 2 bases, and 7 bases stayed unmatched. This CDR3 is 16 amino acids long. CDR3 DNA: TGTGCCAGCAGTTTTGGTGCGGGAGGTGTCACAGATACGCAGTATTTT. Amino acids: CASSFGAGGVTDTQYF.

This chain uses TRBV4-2 with TRBJ2-2; 10 bases align to TRBD1. Germline V gene sequence: CDR1 LGHNA, CDR2 YNFKEQ. The CDR3 extends over 15 amino acids. The V and J ends lost 3 bases and 5 bases, in that order; junction bases with no gene match: 3. The CDR3 loop reads CASSHGQGETGELFF. CDR3 nucleotide sequence: TGTGCCAGCAGCCATGGACAGGGGGAAACCGGGGAGCTGTTTTTT.

This clonotype was observed a handful of times. V gene TRBV7-2 combines with J gene TRBJ2-7; D is undetermined. V was cut by 5 bases and J by 6 bases, with 8 bases left in between. The CDR3 is 11 residues long. Looked up from germline, CDR1 is SGHTA and CDR2 is FQGNSA. The DNA for the CDR3 is TGTGCCAGCAGCCCCACTGGCGAGCAGTACTTC. Its translation: CASSPTGEQYF. Together with reference TRBV7-2 and TRBJ2-7, the CDR3 gives the full variable domain: GAGVSQSPSNKVTEKGKDVELRCDPISGHTALYWYRQSLGQGLEFLIYFQGNSAPDKSGLPSDRFSAERTGGSVSTLTIQRTQQEDSAVYLCASSPTGEQYFGPGTRLTVT.

This clonotype was found many times. The chain carries TRBV7-2 and TRBJ2-3; 7 bases agree with TRBD1. Germline V gene lookup returns CDR1 SGHTA and CDR2 FQGNSA. The CDR3 runs to 14 residues. The junction had 2 bases not matched to a gene; V was cut back by 3 bases and J by 2 bases. CDR3: CASSLDRFTDTQYF. CDR3 sequence (DNA): TGTGCCAGCAGCTTGGACAGGTTCACAGATACGCAGTATTTT.

This chain links TRBV5-1 with TRBJ1-1; D is possibly TRBD1 (5 bases). V lost 0 bases, J lost 0 bases, and 15 bases lay in between. The length of the CDR3 is 17 residues. CDR1 is SGHRS and CDR2 is YFSETQ in the germline V gene. As DNA, the CDR3 is TGCGCCAGCAGCTTGGGATATTCAGGGATCTTGAACACTGAAGCTTTCTTT. This sequence encodes CASSLGYSGILNTEAFF.